A single T cell receptor beta chain is shown here with its context. These data belong to a study of Tregs in tolerant kidney transplant recipients. Sequencing was performed with immunoSEQ multiplex PCR; in TCRdb, only in-frame clones are kept and a portion is missing. The repertoire holds some 68,000 clones, with around 84% as singletons. CD4+CD25+CD127- Tregs, CD4+CD25- non-Tregs, CD4 and CD8 cells were sorted. V lost 0 bases, J lost 8 bases, and 3 bases stayed unmatched. CDR3 length equals 15 residues. The germline V gene encodes CDR1 SGHRS and CDR2 YFSETQ. This clonotype was sampled from a human donor in good health. The chain joins TRBV5-1 to TRBJ2-1; 12 bases agree with TRBD2. The sequenced sample consisted of CD4+ T cells from blood. This CDR3 is CASSLASGGADEQFF. The CDR3 bases are TGCGCCAGCAGCTTGGCTAGCGGGGGGGCAGATGAGCAGTTCTTC.